This entry describes one T cell receptor (beta chain). What it binds is unknown. These data come from a study of blood T cells in healthy people across ages. Study observations and caveats: When set beside aged donors, long-lived donors presented more naive CD4+ cells and higher diversity. Donor CMV infection status was unknown, possibly confounding age-related changes in expanded clonotypes.

Primers used in a second PCR of about 7 to 12 cycles were a sample-barcoded 5' primer and a J-beta primer mix. From each sample, at least 2.5 million paired-end reads containing CDR3 were obtained. TCRdb recomputed calls from the 5' RACE reads with MiXCR, one row per CDR3 protein. The data contain about 1.4 million distinct CDR3 sequences, approximately 60% of them singletons. Each donor supplied approximately 10 milliliters of peripheral blood. Germline V gives CDR1 MNHNS, CDR2 SASEGT. This CDR3 has 13 amino acids. V shed 8 bases and J shed 7 bases, with 15 bases lying between them. The chain recombines TRBV6-1 with TRBJ2-1; no clear D gene. This sequence was found in a man between 18 and 29 years old in good health. The sequenced sample consisted of blood. CDR3 protein: CASQDPLQNEQFF. The CDR3 bases are TGTGCCAGCCAGGACCCTTTACAGAATGAGCAGTTCTTC.